This is a list of T cell receptor beta chains from one sample in a study of OX40 agonist ivuxolimab in advanced cancers. Data came from immunoSEQ multiplex PCR; TCRdb stores just in-frame clones and leaves some out. Of some 69,000 clones listed, approximately 90% are singletons. Specimen: CD4+ or CD8+ T cells sorted from blood, collected in a trial of the OX40 agonist ivuxolimab. The origin of the receptors is an adult with an advanced solid tumor such as melanoma, head and neck, liver or kidney cancer. Each CDR3 is given with its conserved first and last residue. A D gene is named only where the DNA matches it firmly. Expanded clones are given a class, and other clones once, few, many or no size at all.

D gene	clone size	J gene	V gene	CDR3 DNA	CDR3 protein
TRBD1	-	TRBJ2-7	TRBV10-3	TGTGCCATCACCGACAGGGGTCCCGCCTACGAGCAGTACTTC	CAITDRGPAYEQYF
-	-	TRBJ2-7	TRBV11-2	TGTGCCAGCAGCTTAGGTTCAGGGACCCTTAGCTCCTACGAGCAGTACTTC	CASSLGSGTLSSYEQYF
-	-	TRBJ2-6	TRBV7-3	TGTGCCAGCAGCTCCAACGCGTTCGGTTCCGGGGCCAACGTCCTGACTTTC	CASSSNAFGSGANVLTF
-	-	TRBJ2-3	TRBV13	TGTGCCAGCAGCTCCGAAGGGACCACAGATACGCAGTATTTT	CASSSEGTTDTQYF
-	-	TRBJ1-2	TRBV28	TGTGCCAGCAGTTTCCGAGAGCGGCTGGGACATGCCGCAATGGGCAACTATGGCTACACCTTC	CASSFRERLGHAAMGNYGYTF
-	-	TRBJ1-2	TRBV29-1	TGCAGCGTTGACAGTGCTAACTATGGCTACACCTTC	CSVDSANYGYTF
-	-	TRBJ2-7	TRBV27	TGTGCCAGCAGTCGGGGTCTCTACGACTACGAGCAGTACTTC	CASSRGLYDYEQYF
-	-	TRBJ2-3	TRBV27	TGTGCCAGCAGTTTTCGACTAGAGATAGATACGCAGTATTTT	CASSFRLEIDTQYF
TRBD2	-	TRBJ2-2	TRBV5-8	TGTGCCAGCAGCTCCGGGACTAGCTCGACCGGGGAGCTGTTTTTT	CASSSGTSSTGELFF
-	-	TRBJ1-2	TRBV2	TGTGCCAGCCGGGACACCAGGAACTATGGCTACACCTTC	CASRDTRNYGYTF
TRBD2	-	TRBJ2-2	TRBV6-4	TGTGCCAGCAGTGAAACTAGCGGGATCCCCGGGGAGCTGTTTTTT	CASSETSGIPGELFF
-	-	TRBJ2-1	TRBV5-1	TGCGCCAGCAGCTTGCGAGGGGCCGATGAGCAGTTCTTC	CASSLRGADEQFF
TRBD1	-	TRBJ2-2	TRBV7-2	TGTGCCAGCAGCCGACAGGGGGGTACGACCGGGGAGCTGTTTTTT	CASSRQGGTTGELFF
TRBD1	-	TRBJ1-3	TRBV18	TGTGCCAGCTCACCCCCAGGGGGCTCTGGAAACACCATATATTTT	CASSPPGGSGNTIYF
-	-	TRBJ2-1	TRBV5-1	TGCGCCAGCAGCGTTTCCAATCCCTCCTACAATGAGCAGTTCTTC	CASSVSNPSYNEQFF
-	few	TRBJ1-1	TRBV28	TGTGCCAGCAAATCGGCAGCTAACACTGAAGCTTTCTTT	CASKSAANTEAFF
TRBD1	-	TRBJ2-2	TRBV12-5	TGTGCTAGTGGTTTGGTACAGGGGCGGACCGGGGAGCTGTTTTTT	CASGLVQGRTGELFF
-	-	TRBJ1-5	TRBV7-8	TGTGCCAGCAGCTTGGGGGTGCAGCCCCAGCATTTT	CASSLGVQPQHF
-	-	TRBJ1-1	TRBV6-1	TGTGCCAGCAGTGAAGTCCTCAGGCGAAACACTGAAGCTTTCTTT	CASSEVLRRNTEAFF
TRBD2	-	TRBJ2-2	TRBV5-6	TGTGCCAGCAGCCCGGGGAGACTAGCGGGAGTATCGAACACCGGGGAGCTGTTTTTT	CASSPGRLAGVSNTGELFF
-	-	TRBJ1-2	TRBV2	TGTGCCAGCAGTGAAGCGGGGGGGGTCTATGGCTACACCTTC	CASSEAGGVYGYTF
-	once	TRBJ1-2	TRBV19	TGTGCCAGTAGCTTAATTCAGGGGTATGGCTACACCTTC	CASSLIQGYGYTF
-	-	TRBJ1-1	TRBV7-9	TGTGCCAGCAGCTTTCAGACTGAAGCTTTCTTT	CASSFQTEAFF
-	-	TRBJ1-1	TRBV21-1	TGTGCCAGCAGCAAAAAGAGGGCAGGGAGGAACACTGAAGCTTTCTTT	CASSKKRAGRNTEAFF
-	-	TRBJ2-2	TRBV5-6	TGTGCCAGCAGCAGGACGGGGCTGGGGGAGCTGTTTTTT	CASSRTGLGELFF
-	-	TRBJ2-2	TRBV7-2	TGTGCCAGCAGCTTAGTGAGCACCGGGGAGCTGTTTTTT	CASSLVSTGELFF
TRBD2	-	TRBJ2-1	TRBV5-4	TGTGCCAGCAGCCACCCCCGGACTAGAAGTATCAATGAGCAGTTCTTC	CASSHPRTRSINEQFF
TRBD1	-	TRBJ2-3	TRBV19	TGTGCCAGTAGTGTCCCCCTACCGGGACAGGGAGCCCTAGATACGCAGTATTTT	CASSVPLPGQGALDTQYF